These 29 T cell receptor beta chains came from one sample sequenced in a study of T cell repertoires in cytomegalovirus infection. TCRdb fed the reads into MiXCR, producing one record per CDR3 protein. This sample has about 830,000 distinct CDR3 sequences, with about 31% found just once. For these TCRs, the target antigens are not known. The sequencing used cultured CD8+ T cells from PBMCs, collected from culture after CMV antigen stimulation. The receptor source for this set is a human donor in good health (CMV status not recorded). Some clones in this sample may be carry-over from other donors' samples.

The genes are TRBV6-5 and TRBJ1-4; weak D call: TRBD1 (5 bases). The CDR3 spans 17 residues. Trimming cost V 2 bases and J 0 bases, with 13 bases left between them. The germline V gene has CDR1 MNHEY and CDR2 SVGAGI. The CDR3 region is CASSYGGVESTNEKLFF. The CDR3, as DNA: TGTGCCAGCAGTTACGGGGGAGTGGAATCAACTAATGAAAAACTGTTTTTT.

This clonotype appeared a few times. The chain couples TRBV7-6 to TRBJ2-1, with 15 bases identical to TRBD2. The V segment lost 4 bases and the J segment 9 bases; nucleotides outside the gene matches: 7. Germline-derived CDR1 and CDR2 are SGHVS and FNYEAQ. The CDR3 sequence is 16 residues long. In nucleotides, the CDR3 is TGTGCCAGCAGCTCAACAAGGACTAGCGGGGGGGGTGAGCAGTTCTTC. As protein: CASSSTRTSGGGEQFF.

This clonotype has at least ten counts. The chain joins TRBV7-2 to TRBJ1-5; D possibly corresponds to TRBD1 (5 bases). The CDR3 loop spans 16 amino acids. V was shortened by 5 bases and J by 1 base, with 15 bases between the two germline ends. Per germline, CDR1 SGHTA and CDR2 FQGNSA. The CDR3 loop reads CASSPSAWGSNQPQHF. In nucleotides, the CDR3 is TGTGCCAGCAGCCCTAGTGCGTGGGGGAGCAATCAGCCCCAGCATTTT.

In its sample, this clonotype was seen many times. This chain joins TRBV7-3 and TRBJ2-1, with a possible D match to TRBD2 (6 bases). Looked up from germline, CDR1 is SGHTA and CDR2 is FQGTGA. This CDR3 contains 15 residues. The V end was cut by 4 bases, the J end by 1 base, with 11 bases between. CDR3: CASSSPGTSYNEQFF. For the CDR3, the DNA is TGTGCCAGCAGCTCCCCCGGGACTTCCTACAATGAGCAGTTCTTC.

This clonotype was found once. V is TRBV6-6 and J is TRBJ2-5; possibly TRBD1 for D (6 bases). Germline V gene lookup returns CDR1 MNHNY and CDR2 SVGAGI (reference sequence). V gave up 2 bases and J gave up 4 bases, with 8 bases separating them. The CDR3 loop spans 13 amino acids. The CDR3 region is CASSYLGAETQYF. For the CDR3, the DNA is TGTGCCAGCAGTTACCTGGGGGCAGAGACCCAGTACTTC.

The CDR3 is CASSRTGYGQDTQYF. DNA of the CDR3: TGTGCCAGCAGCAGGACAGGGTATGGTCAAGATACGCAGTATTTT. This chain uses TRBV7-3 with TRBJ2-3; 8 nucleotides agree with TRBD1. The J segment lost 5 bases and the V segment lost 5 bases, leaving 9 bases of the junction unmatched. CDR3 length equals 15 residues. Germline V gives CDR1 SGHTA, CDR2 FQGTGA.

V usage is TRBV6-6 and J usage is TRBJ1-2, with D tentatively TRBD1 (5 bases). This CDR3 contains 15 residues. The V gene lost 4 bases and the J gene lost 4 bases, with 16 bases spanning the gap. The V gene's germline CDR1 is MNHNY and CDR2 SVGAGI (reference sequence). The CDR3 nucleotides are TGTGCCAGCAGTTCCTCACCGACAGAGCTCTATGGCTACACCTTC. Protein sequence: CASSSSPTELYGYTF.

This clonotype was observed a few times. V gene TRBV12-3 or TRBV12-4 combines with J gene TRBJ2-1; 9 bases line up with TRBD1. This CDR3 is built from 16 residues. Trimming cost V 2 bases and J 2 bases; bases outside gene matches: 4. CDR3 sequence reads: CASSLTDRGPYNEQFF. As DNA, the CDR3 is TGTGCCAGCAGTTTAACGGACAGGGGCCCCTACAATGAGCAGTTCTTC.

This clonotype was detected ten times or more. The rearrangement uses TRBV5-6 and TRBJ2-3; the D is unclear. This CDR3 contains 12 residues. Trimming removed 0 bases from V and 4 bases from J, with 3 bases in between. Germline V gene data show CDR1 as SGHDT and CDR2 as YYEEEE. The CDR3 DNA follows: TGTGCCAGCAGCTTGGGGTCAGATACGCAGTATTTT. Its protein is CASSLGSDTQYF.

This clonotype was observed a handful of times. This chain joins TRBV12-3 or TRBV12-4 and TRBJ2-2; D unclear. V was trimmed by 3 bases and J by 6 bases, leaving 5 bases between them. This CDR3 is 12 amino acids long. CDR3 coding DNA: TGTGCCAGCAGTTTTTTACCCGGGGAGCTGTTTTTT. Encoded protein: CASSFLPGELFF.

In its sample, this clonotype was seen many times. The CDR3 spells CASSSPLGISNTGELFF. The CDR3 bases are TGTGCCAGCAGCTCACCACTGGGCATTTCGAACACCGGGGAGCTGTTTTTT. The chain uses TRBV7-2 and TRBJ2-2; no clear D. Trimming cost V 4 bases and J 0 bases, with 15 bases left between them. Germline CDR1 and CDR2: SGHTA and FQGNSA. This CDR3 region has 17 residues.

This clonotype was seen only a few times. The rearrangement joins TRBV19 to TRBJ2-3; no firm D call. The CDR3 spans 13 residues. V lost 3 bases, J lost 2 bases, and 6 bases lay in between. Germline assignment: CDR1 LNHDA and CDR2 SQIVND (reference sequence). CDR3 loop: CASSITDTDTQYF. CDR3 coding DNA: TGTGCCAGTAGTATCACAGACACAGATACGCAGTATTTT.

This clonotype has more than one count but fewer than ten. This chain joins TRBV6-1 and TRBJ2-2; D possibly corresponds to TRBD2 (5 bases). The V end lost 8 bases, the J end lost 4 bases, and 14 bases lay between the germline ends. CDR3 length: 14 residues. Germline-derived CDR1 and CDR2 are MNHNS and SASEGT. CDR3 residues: CASLLTSGTGELFF. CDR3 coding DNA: TGTGCCAGCCTCCTCACTAGTGGCACCGGGGAGCTGTTTTTT.

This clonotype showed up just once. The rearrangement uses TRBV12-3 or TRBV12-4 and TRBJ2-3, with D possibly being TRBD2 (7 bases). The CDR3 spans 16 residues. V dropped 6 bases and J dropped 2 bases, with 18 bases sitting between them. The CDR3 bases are TGTGCCAGCAGCTTATTAGGGGGGGGGCTCACAGATACGCAGTATTTT. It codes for CASSLLGGGLTDTQYF.

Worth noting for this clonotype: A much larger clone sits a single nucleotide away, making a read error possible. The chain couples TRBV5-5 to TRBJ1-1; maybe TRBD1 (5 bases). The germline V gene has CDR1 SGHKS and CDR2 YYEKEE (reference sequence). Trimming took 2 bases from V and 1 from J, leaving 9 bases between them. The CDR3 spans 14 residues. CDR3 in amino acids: CASSLGASNTEAFF. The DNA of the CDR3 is TGTGCCAGCAGCTTAGGGGCCTCGAACACTGAAGCTTTCTTT.

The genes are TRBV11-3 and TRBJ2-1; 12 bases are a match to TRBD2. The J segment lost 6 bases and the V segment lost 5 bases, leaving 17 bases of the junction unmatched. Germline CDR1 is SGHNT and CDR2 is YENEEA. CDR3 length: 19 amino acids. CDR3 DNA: TGTGCCAGCAGCCCCAGGACTAGCGGGGCGCCCGGTATAAGCAATGAGCAGTTCTTC. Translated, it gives CASSPRTSGAPGISNEQFF.

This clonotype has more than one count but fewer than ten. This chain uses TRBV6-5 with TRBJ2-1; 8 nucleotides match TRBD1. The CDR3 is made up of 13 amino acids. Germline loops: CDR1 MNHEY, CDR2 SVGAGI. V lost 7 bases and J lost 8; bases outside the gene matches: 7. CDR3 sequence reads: CASMQGALDEQFF. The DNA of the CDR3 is TGTGCCAGCATGCAGGGGGCTTTGGATGAGCAGTTCTTC.

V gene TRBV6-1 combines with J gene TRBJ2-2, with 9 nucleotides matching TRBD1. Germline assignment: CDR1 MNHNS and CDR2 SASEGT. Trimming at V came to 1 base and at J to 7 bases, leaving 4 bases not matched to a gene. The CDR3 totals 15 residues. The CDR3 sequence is CASSEDRGHNGELFF. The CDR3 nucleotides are TGTGCCAGCAGTGAAGACAGGGGGCATAACGGGGAGCTGTTTTTT.

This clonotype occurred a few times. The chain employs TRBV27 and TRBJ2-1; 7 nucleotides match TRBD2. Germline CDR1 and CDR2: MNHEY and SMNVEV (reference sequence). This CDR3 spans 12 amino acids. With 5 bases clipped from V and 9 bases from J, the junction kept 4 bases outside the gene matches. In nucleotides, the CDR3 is TGTGCCAGCAGTACCGGGGGGTTTGAGCAGTTCTTC. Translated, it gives CASSTGGFEQFF.

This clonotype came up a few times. This chain's CDR3 is CASSLGAGNEQYV. Here the CDR3 DNA reads TGTGCCAGCAGTTTAGGGGCCGGGAACGAGCAGTACGTC. V gene TRBV27 combines with J gene TRBJ2-7; D might be TRBD1 or TRBD2, each matching 5 bases. The CDR3 covers 13 residues. Trimming shortened V by 2 bases and J by 5 bases, and 10 bases separated the two germline ends. From germline, CDR1 is MNHEY and CDR2 SMNVEV (reference sequence).

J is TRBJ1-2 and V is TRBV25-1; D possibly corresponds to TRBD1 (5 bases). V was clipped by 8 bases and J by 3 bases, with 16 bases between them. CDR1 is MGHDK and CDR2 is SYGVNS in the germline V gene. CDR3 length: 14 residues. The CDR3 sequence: CASSATGTYYGYTF. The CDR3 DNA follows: TGTGCCAGCTCCGCCACCGGGACCTACTATGGCTACACCTTC.

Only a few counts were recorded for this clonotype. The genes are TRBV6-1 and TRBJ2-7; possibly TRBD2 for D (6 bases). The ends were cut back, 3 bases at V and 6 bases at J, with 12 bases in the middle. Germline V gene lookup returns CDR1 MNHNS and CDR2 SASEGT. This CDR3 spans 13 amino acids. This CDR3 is CASSEGGVGEQYF. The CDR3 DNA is TGTGCCAGCAGTGAGGGGGGAGTGGGCGAGCAGTACTTC.

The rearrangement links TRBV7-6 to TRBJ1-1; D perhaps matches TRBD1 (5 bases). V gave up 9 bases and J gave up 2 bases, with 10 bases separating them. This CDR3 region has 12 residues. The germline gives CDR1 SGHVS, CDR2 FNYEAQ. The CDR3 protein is CASLTVNTEAFF. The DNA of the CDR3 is TGTGCCAGTTTGACAGTCAACACTGAAGCTTTCTTT.

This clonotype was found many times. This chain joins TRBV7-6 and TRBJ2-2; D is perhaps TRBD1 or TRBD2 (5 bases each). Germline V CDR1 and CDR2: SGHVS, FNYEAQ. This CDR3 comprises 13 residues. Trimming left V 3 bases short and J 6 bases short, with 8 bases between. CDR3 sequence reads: CASSFSGPGELFF. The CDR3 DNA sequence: TGTGCCAGCAGCTTCTCGGGACCCGGGGAGCTGTTTTTT.

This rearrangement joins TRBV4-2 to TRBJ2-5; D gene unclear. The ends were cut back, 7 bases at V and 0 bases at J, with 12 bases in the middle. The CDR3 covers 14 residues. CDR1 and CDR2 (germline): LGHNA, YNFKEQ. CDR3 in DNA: TGTGCCAGCACCCCGACTGGGTACCAAGAGACCCAGTACTTC. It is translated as CASTPTGYQETQYF.

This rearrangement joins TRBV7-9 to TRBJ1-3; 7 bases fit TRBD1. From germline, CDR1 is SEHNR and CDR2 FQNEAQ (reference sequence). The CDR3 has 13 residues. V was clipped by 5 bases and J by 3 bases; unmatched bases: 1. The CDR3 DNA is TGTGCCAGCAGCGACAGGGTTGGAAACACCATATATTTT. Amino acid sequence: CASSDRVGNTIYF.

The CDR3 sequence is CASSFPSGYNEQFF. Here the CDR3 DNA reads TGTGCCAGCAGCTTTCCTAGCGGCTACAATGAGCAGTTCTTC. The chain has TRBV7-9 and TRBJ2-1, with TRBD2 identical over 7 bases. The CDR3 runs 14 residues. The V segment lost 3 bases and the J segment 3 bases; nucleotides outside the gene matches: 2. CDR1 SEHNR and CDR2 FQNEAQ come from the germline V gene (reference sequence).

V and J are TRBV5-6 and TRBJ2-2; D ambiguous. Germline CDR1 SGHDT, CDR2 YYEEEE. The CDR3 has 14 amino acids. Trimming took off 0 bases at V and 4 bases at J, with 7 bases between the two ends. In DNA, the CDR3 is TGTGCCAGCAGCTTGGATGAGGTCACCGGGGAGCTGTTTTTT. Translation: CASSLDEVTGELFF.

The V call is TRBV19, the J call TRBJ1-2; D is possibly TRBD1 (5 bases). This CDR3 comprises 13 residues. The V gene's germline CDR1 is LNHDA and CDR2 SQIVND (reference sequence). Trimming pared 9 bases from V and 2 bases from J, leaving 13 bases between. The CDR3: CASSWDENYGYTF. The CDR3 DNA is TGTGCCAGCAGCTGGGACGAGAACTATGGCTACACCTTC.